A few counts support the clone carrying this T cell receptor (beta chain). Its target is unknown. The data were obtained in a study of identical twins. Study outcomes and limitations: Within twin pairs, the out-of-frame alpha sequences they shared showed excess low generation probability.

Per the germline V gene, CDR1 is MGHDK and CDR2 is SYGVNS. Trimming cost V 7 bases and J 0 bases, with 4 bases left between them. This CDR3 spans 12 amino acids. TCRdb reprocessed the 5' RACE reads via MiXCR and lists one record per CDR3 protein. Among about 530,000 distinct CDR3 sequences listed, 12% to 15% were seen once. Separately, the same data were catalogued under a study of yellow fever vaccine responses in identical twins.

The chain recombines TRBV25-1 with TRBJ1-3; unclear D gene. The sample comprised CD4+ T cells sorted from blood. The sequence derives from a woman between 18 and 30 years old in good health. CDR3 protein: CASISSGNTIYF. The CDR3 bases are TGTGCCAGCATAAGCTCTGGAAACACCATATATTTT.